This T cell receptor (beta chain) was sequenced in a study of T-cell reconstitution after alpha-beta-depleted transplantation in children. Overall study findings and caveats: T-cell numbers and diversity, one year after transplant, stemmed largely from T cells that were newly produced. After transplant, high TCRbeta diversity at day 60 in some patients arose from surviving recipient T cells and thymic progenitors.

As regards this clonotype: The antigen is unknown.

Researchers prepared the TCRbeta library using unique molecular identifiers, the study reports. Using its own MiXCR run on the PCR reads, TCRdb lists one record per CDR3 protein. The table has 900,000 or so distinct CDR3 sequences, less than 20% seen once. Trimming at V came to 5 bases and at J to 6 bases, leaving 10 bases not matched to a gene. Germline CDR1 and CDR2: SGHTA and FQGTGA. The CDR3 is made up of 17 amino acids. This TCR was sampled from a male patient younger than 18 who had a stem cell transplant for acute lymphoblastic leukemia, so the T cells may come from the graft donor. The rearrangement uses TRBV7-3 and TRBJ2-3; 14 bases are a match to TRBD2. This material consisted of PBMCs, mostly from graft donor cells, taken 360 days after TCRalphabeta/CD19-depleted stem cell transplant. CDR3 residues: CASSPTRLAGGPDTQYF. CDR3 bases: TGTGCCAGCAGCCCTACCAGACTAGCGGGAGGGCCCGATACGCAGTATTTT.